One sample yielded the 8 T cell receptor beta chains listed below, sequenced in a study of radiotherapy plus CTLA-4 blockade in lung cancer. Clones were sequenced by immunoSEQ multiplex PCR, and TCRdb holds only the in-frame ones, with some missing. The data contain 85,000 to 100,000 clones, about three quarters of them seen just once; the ten biggest clones take up about 14%. Sequencing used peripheral blood, obtained from a patient treated with radiotherapy plus ipilimumab. The receptor set was obtained from a human donor with non-small cell lung cancer that progressed on radiotherapy plus ipilimumab.

CDR3 nucleotides: TGTGCCAGCAGTTTAAAGGGACGGACCGGGGAGCTGTTTTTT. Encoded protein: CASSLKGRTGELFF. The chain recombines TRBV27 with TRBJ2-2, with D perhaps being TRBD1 or TRBD2 (5 bases each). V lost 2 bases, J lost 5 bases, and 9 bases lay in between. The germline gives CDR1 MNHEY, CDR2 SMNVEV (reference sequence). This CDR3 is built from 14 residues.

The chain couples TRBV28 to TRBJ1-1, with TRBD1 matching over 8 bases. This CDR3 is built from 15 residues. The trim removed 3 bases at V and 4 bases at J, leaving 7 bases unmatched. Germline-derived CDR1 and CDR2 are MDHEN and SYDVKM. The DNA of the CDR3 is TGTGCCAGCAGTTTCAGGGGGCTGGTGGGCACTGAAGCTTTCTTT. Its protein is CASSFRGLVGTEAFF.

The rearrangement joins TRBV5-1 to TRBJ2-7; TRBD2 matches at 12 bases. V was clipped by 0 bases and J by 3 bases; unmatched bases: 1. The CDR3 totals 15 residues. Germline-derived CDR1 and CDR2 are SGHRS and YFSETQ. CDR3 residues: CASSLGTSGNYEQYF. The CDR3 DNA reads as TGCGCCAGCAGCTTGGGGACTAGCGGGAACTACGAGCAGTACTTC.

The CDR3 here is CASSESTGGRGTEAFF. In DNA, the CDR3 is TGCGCCAGCAGTGAGTCGACGGGTGGGCGAGGCACTGAAGCTTTCTTT. The chain couples TRBV10-1 to TRBJ1-1, with D unclear. V lost 0 bases to trimming and J lost 4 bases, with 15 bases between them. In germline, CDR1 is WNHNN, CDR2 SYGVQD (reference sequence). The CDR3 covers 16 residues.

This chain links TRBV5-1 with TRBJ2-7, with 13 nucleotides matching TRBD2. With 4 bases clipped from V and 2 bases from J, the junction kept 3 bases outside the gene matches. The CDR3 is made up of 15 amino acids. Germline values: CDR1 SGHRS, CDR2 YFSETQ. The DNA for the CDR3 is TGCGCCAGCAGCCTTACTAGCGGGAGGGCCTACGAGCAGTACTTC. It translates to CASSLTSGRAYEQYF. Based on the CDR3 plus reference TRBV5-1 and TRBJ2-7, the full variable domain is KAGVTQTPRYLIKTRGQQVTLSCSPISGHRSVSWYQQTPGQGLQFLFEYFSETQRNKGNFPGRFSGRQFSNSRSEMNVSTLELGDSALYLCASSLTSGRAYEQYFGPGTRLTVT.

This clone was counted between two and nine times. The chain combines TRBV4-3 with TRBJ2-7; weak D call: TRBD1 (5 bases). Trimming stripped 0 bases from V and 5 bases from J, with 11 bases between. CDR1 is LGHNA and CDR2 is YSLEER in the germline V gene. The CDR3 is made up of 14 amino acids. The DNA of the CDR3 is TGCGCCAGCAGCCAAGAGTGGGTCAGGGACGAGCAGTACTTC. Its protein is CASSQEWVRDEQYF.

This clone has a handful of counts. The J gene is TRBJ2-3, the V gene TRBV7-6, with 14 bases aligning to TRBD2. The CDR3 loop spans 16 amino acids. V was pared by 5 bases and J by 3 bases, with 4 bases of the junction left unmatched. The germline V gene has CDR1 SGHVS and CDR2 FNYEAQ. The DNA of the CDR3 is TGTGCCAGCAGCCCGCGACTAGCGGGAGGGACAGATACGCAGTATTTT. As protein: CASSPRLAGGTDTQYF. Full variable domain (outside the CDR3, taken from reference TRBV7-6 and TRBJ2-3): GAGVSQSPRYKVTKRGQDVALRCDPISGHVSLYWYRQALGQGPEFLTYFNYEAQQDKSGLPNDRFSAERPEGSISTLTIQRTEQRDSAMYRCASSPRLAGGTDTQYFGPGTRLTVL.

The rearrangement uses TRBV19 and TRBJ2-5; 7 nucleotides match TRBD2. The CDR3 contains 14 residues. Germline V gene lookup returns CDR1 LNHDA and CDR2 SQIVND (reference sequence). V shed 5 bases, J shed 3 bases, and the junction held 6 bases outside the gene matches. DNA of the CDR3: TGTGCCAGTAGTTCAACCGGGACTAAAGAGACCCAGTACTTC. Protein: CASSSTGTKETQYF.